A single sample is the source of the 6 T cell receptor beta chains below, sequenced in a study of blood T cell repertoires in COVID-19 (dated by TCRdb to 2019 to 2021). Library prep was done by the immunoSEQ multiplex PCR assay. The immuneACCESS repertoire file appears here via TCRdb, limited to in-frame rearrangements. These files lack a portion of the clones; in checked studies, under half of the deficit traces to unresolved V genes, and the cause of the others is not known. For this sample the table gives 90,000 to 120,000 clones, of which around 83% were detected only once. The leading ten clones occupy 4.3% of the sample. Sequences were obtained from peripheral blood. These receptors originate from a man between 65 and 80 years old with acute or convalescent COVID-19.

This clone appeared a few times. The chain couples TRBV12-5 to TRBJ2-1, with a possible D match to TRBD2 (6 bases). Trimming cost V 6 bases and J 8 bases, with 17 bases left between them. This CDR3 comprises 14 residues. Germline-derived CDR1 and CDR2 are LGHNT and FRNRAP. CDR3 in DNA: TGTGCTAGTGGCTCGGGGGTATCCCGCCATGAGCAGTTCTTC. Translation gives CASGSGVSRHEQFF.

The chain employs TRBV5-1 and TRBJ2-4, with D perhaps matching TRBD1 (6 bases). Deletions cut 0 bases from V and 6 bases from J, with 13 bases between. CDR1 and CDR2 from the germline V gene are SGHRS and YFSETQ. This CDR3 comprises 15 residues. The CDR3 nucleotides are TGCGCCAGCAGCTTGGTACAAGGACAGTCAAACATTCAGTACTTC. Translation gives CASSLVQGQSNIQYF.

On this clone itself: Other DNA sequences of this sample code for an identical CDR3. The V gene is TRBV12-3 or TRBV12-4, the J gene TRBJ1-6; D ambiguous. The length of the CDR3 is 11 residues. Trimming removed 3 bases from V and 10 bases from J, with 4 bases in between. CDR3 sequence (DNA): TGTGCCAGCAGTTTTAAATCACCCCTCCACTTT. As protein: CASSFKSPLHF.

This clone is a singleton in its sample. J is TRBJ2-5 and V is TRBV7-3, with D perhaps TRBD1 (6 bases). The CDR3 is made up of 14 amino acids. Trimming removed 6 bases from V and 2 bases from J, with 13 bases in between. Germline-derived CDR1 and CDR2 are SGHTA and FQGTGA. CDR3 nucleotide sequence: TGTGCCAGCAGTCCCAGGGGACATCAAGAGACCCAGTACTTC. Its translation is CASSPRGHQETQYF.

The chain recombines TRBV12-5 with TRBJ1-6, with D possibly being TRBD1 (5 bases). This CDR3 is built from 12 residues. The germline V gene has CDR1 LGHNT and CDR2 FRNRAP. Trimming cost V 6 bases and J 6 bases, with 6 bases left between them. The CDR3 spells CASGQVNSPLHF. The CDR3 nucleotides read TGTGCTAGTGGACAGGTTAATTCACCCCTCCACTTT.

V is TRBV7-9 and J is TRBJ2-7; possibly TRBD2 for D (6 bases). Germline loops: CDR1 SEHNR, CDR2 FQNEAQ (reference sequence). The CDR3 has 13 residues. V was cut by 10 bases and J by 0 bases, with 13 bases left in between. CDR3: CATLGGASYEQYF. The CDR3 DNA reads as TGTGCCACCCTCGGAGGGGCCTCCTACGAGCAGTACTTC.